Below, 23 T cell receptor beta chains from the same sample are listed, as sequenced in a study of early T cells in non-severe SARS-CoV-2 infection. TCRdb used MiXCR to reprocess the 5' RACE reads, holding one entry per CDR3 protein. The sample consists of roughly 51,000 distinct CDR3 sequences, around 6.5% of them appearing once. This sample comprised whole blood, obtained at baseline. The receptors stem from an adult who was a healthcare worker with PCR-confirmed SARS-CoV-2 infection or an uninfected control (not recorded which).

This chain uses TRBV5-1 with TRBJ2-2; 7 nucleotides line up with TRBD1. Germline V gene lookup returns CDR1 SGHRS and CDR2 YFSETQ. There are 14 residues in the CDR3. With 6 bases clipped from V and 7 bases from J, the junction kept 9 bases outside the gene matches. CDR3 nucleotides: TGCGCCAGCACCTTTTCACAGGGGATCGGGGAGCTGTTTTTT. Amino acid sequence: CASTFSQGIGELFF.

The V and J genes are TRBV20-1 and TRBJ1-5; 8 bases align to TRBD1. The V segment lost 2 bases and the J segment 3 bases; nucleotides outside the gene matches: 3. CDR1 and CDR2 from the germline V gene are DFQATT and SNEGSKA (reference sequence). The CDR3 loop spans 14 amino acids. The CDR3 sequence: CSARYRGFNQPQHF. The CDR3 bases are TGCAGTGCTAGATACAGGGGGTTCAATCAGCCCCAGCATTTT.

As for this clonotype: A much larger clone differs by one base, so this may be a read error. V usage is TRBV7-2 and J usage is TRBJ2-5; D is unclear. Trimming pared 1 base from V and 5 bases from J, leaving 20 bases between. The CDR3 contains 17 residues. Germline lookup yields CDR1 SGHTA and CDR2 FQGNSA. The CDR3 region is CASSLVQRLMSAETQYF. The CDR3 DNA follows: TGTGCCAGCAGCTTAGTCCAGAGACTGATGTCAGCCGAGACCCAGTACTTC.

This clonotype occurred many times. The chain joins TRBV20-1 to TRBJ2-1, with TRBD2 matching over 12 bases. The CDR3 loop spans 14 amino acids. With 6 bases clipped from V and 4 bases from J, the junction kept 4 bases outside the gene matches. Germline V gives CDR1 DFQATT, CDR2 SNEGSKA (reference sequence). CDR3 in amino acids: CSAITSGGYNEQFF. As DNA, the CDR3 is TGCAGTGCGATAACTAGCGGGGGGTACAATGAGCAGTTCTTC.

In its sample, this clonotype was seen many times. The chain has TRBV11-3 and TRBJ1-6; a possible D gene is TRBD1 (5 bases). Trimming took 5 bases from V and 5 from J, leaving 16 bases between them. The CDR3 sequence is 16 residues long. Germline V gives CDR1 SGHNT, CDR2 YENEEA. The CDR3: CASSEDTGLDNSPLHF. The CDR3, as DNA: TGTGCCAGCAGCGAGGACACCGGGCTGGATAATTCACCCCTCCACTTT.

This clonotype was detected many times. This rearrangement joins TRBV29-1 to TRBJ2-1; 7 bases match TRBD2. V dropped 1 base and J dropped 9; count of bases not matched to a gene: 6. The germline V gene encodes CDR1 SQVTM and CDR2 ANQGSEA. The CDR3 has 13 amino acids. CDR3 sequence: CSVEGLAVGEQFF. Here the CDR3 DNA reads TGCAGCGTTGAAGGACTAGCAGTCGGTGAGCAGTTCTTC.

The chain links TRBV25-1 to TRBJ1-6, with 7 bases lining up with TRBD1. CDR1 MGHDK and CDR2 SYGVNS come from the germline V gene. The V segment lost 6 bases and the J segment 8 bases; nucleotides outside the gene matches: 10. This CDR3 contains 15 residues. CDR3 sequence reads: CASREDRVGYSPLHF. The CDR3, as DNA: TGTGCCAGCAGAGAAGACAGGGTGGGTTATTCACCCCTCCACTTT.

The chain has TRBV20-1 and TRBJ1-1; weak D call: TRBD1 (5 bases). Deletions cut 6 bases from V and 5 bases from J, with 13 bases between. Germline CDR1 DFQATT, CDR2 SNEGSKA (reference sequence). The CDR3 spans 12 residues. The CDR3 DNA reads as TGCAGTGCAACGGGGCTCTTGACTGAAGCTTTCTTT. Translating gives CSATGLLTEAFF.

This clonotype was recorded a few times. The rearrangement uses TRBV6-6 and TRBJ2-1; TRBD1 is a possible D gene (6 bases). The CDR3 is 15 residues long. CDR1 MNHNY and CDR2 SVGAGI come from the germline V gene (reference sequence). V lost 6 bases and J lost 3, with 15 bases in between. CDR3 sequence reads: CASSPGQFSYNEQFF. CDR3 in DNA: TGTGCCAGCAGCCCCGGACAGTTCAGCTACAATGAGCAGTTCTTC.

V is TRBV4-1 and J is TRBJ1-1, with D possibly matching TRBD1 (5 bases). Trimming left V 0 bases short and J 8 bases short, with 22 bases between. Looked up from germline, CDR1 is MGHRA and CDR2 is YSYEKL. The CDR3 is 17 residues long. The chain's CDR3 is CASSQDPRRGALAEAFF. The CDR3 DNA is TGCGCCAGCAGCCAAGATCCCCGGCGTGGGGCGCTAGCCGAAGCTTTCTTT.

The chain uses TRBV20-1 and TRBJ2-7, with TRBD2 matching over 8 bases. Germline V gives CDR1 DFQATT, CDR2 SNEGSKA (reference sequence). CDR3 length equals 17 residues. V lost 0 bases, J lost 4 bases, and 14 bases stayed unmatched. The CDR3 loop is CSARDPHTTSALYEQYF. DNA of the CDR3: TGCAGTGCTAGAGATCCCCACACGACTAGCGCACTTTACGAGCAGTACTTC.

Only a few counts were recorded for this clonotype. The CDR3 DNA sequence: TGTGCCAGCAGTTCGGGGAGACAGGGGGGATCACCCCTCCACTTT. Amino acid sequence: CASSSGRQGGSPLHF. V and J are TRBV6-5 and TRBJ1-6; 9 positions match TRBD1. The CDR3 has 15 residues. CDR1 MNHEY and CDR2 SVGAGI come from the germline V gene. J lost 10 bases, V lost 4 bases, and 8 bases had no gene match.

This clonotype was picked up a small number of times. This chain links TRBV12-3 or TRBV12-4 with TRBJ2-7; 7 positions agree with TRBD1. There are 15 residues in the CDR3. The V gene end was trimmed by 1 base and the J gene end by 0 bases; junction bases not matched to a gene: 3. The CDR3: CASSLVGQVSYEQYF. The CDR3 nucleotides are TGTGCCAGCAGTTTAGTTGGACAGGTCTCCTACGAGCAGTACTTC.

This clonotype was recorded a few times. The chain links TRBV20-1 to TRBJ1-1; D call uncertain. Germline CDR1 is DFQATT and CDR2 is SNEGSKA (reference sequence). V was clipped by 7 bases and J by 1 base, with 7 bases between them. The CDR3 has 11 residues. The CDR3 coding sequence is TGCAGTGGGGAAACGAACACTGAAGCTTTCTTT. Translating it yields CSGETNTEAFF.

The genes are TRBV7-8 and TRBJ1-6; maybe TRBD1 (5 bases). The CDR3 has 14 residues. V lost 3 bases to trimming and J lost 7 bases, with 10 bases between them. Germline V gives CDR1 SGHVS, CDR2 FQNEAQ. The CDR3 nucleotides read TGTGCCAGCAGCTTCCAGGGTTGGAATTCACCCCTCCACTTT. Translating it yields CASSFQGWNSPLHF.

This clonotype appeared a few times. The J gene is TRBJ2-5, the V gene TRBV20-1, with 7 bases matching TRBD1. The J segment lost 2 bases and the V segment lost 4 bases, leaving 4 bases of the junction unmatched. Germline V gene data show CDR1 as DFQATT and CDR2 as SNEGSKA (reference sequence). CDR3 length: 13 amino acids. The CDR3 sequence is CSANKGQQETQYF. The CDR3 coding sequence is TGCAGTGCTAACAAGGGACAGCAAGAGACCCAGTACTTC.

This clonotype was recorded many times. The V gene is TRBV12-3 or TRBV12-4, the J gene TRBJ1-1, with D perhaps matching TRBD1 (5 bases). V lost 7 bases to trimming and J lost 4 bases, with 10 bases between them. This CDR3 spans 12 amino acids. The CDR3 reads CASKQGITEAFF. The DNA of the CDR3 is TGTGCCAGCAAGCAGGGCATCACTGAAGCTTTCTTT.

In DNA, the CDR3 is TGTGCCAGCAGTGGACAGATTCTTAACTATGGCTACACCTTC. It encodes CASSGQILNYGYTF. V gene TRBV2 combines with J gene TRBJ1-2, with D tentatively TRBD1 (5 bases). The V and J ends lost 4 bases and 1 base respectively, with 10 bases between them. The CDR3 is 14 amino acids. Germline CDR1 SNHLY, CDR2 FYNNEI.

Ten or more counts support this clonotype. This rearrangement joins TRBV12-3 or TRBV12-4 to TRBJ1-1; D is uncertain. Trimming took off 3 bases at V and 8 bases at J, with 13 bases between the two ends. The CDR3 has 13 amino acids. CDR3 in amino acids: CASSFYPGEEAFF. The CDR3 coding sequence is TGTGCCAGCAGTTTCTATCCGGGCGAAGAAGCTTTCTTT.

CDR3 sequence reads: CASIPQAGAGELFF. For the CDR3, the DNA is TGTGCCAGCATCCCGCAGGCGGGGGCCGGGGAGCTGTTTTTT. The chain links TRBV6-1 to TRBJ2-2; 7 bases fit TRBD2. CDR1 and CDR2 (germline): MNHNS, SASEGT. V lost 7 bases, J lost 6 bases, and 8 bases stayed unmatched. The CDR3 is 14 amino acids.

This clonotype showed up many times. V and J are TRBV12-5 and TRBJ2-5; the match to TRBD1 covers 7 bases. The length of the CDR3 is 17 residues. V gave up 1 base and J gave up 12 bases; unmatched junction bases: 20. Germline V gene sequence: CDR1 LGHNT, CDR2 FRNRAP. CDR3: CASGLDRGLRTGQSKYF. The CDR3 DNA is TGTGCTAGTGGTTTGGATCGCGGTCTTCGGACAGGACAATCTAAGTACTTC.

The sample holds many counts of this clonotype. The chain uses TRBV6-4 and TRBJ2-1; 7 nucleotides line up with TRBD1. V lost 1 base to trimming and J lost 8 bases; unmatched junction nucleotides: 2. The CDR3 has 13 amino acids. Germline loops: CDR1 MRHNA, CDR2 SNTAGT. In DNA, the CDR3 is TGTGCCAGCAGTGACTGGACAGGCGATGAGCAGTTCTTC. Protein: CASSDWTGDEQFF.

The chain recombines TRBV12-3 or TRBV12-4 with TRBJ2-7; D might be TRBD1 (6 bases). The CDR3 has 14 amino acids. The germline V and J ends were trimmed by 6 bases and 3 bases, with 15 bases remaining between them. The DNA for the CDR3 is TGTGCCAGCAGCCCAACAGGGTACGGCTACGAGCAGTACTTC. Protein sequence: CASSPTGYGYEQYF.